These 20 T cell receptor beta chains share one sample of origin, sequenced in a study of breast tumors, draining lymph nodes, adjacent tissues (dated by TCRdb to between 2015 and 2016). Library generation was performed with multiplex PCR. The sample was run on an Illumina HiSeq 2000. TCRdb reprocessing: public reads trimmed at Q25 with fastp, clones called with MiXCR, in-frame beta chains kept. CDR3 protein sequences are deduplicated, and each keeps its most common genes and DNA. The sample records about 35,000 distinct CDR3 sequences, 36% of which are singletons. The ten top clones hold approximately 10% of the sample. Material: breast tumor tissue. The source is a female donor with breast cancer. Some clones in this sample may be carry-over from other donors' samples.

This clonotype was observed at least ten times. The V gene is TRBV2, the J gene TRBJ1-6; tentatively, D is TRBD1 (5 bases). Germline values: CDR1 SNHLY, CDR2 FYNNEI. V gave up 6 bases and J gave up 6 bases, with 12 bases separating them. The CDR3 consists of 14 residues. As DNA, the CDR3 is TGTGCCAGCAGCGGGACGGGAACTAATTCACCCCTCCACTTT. Translating gives CASSGTGTNSPLHF. Variable domain in full (rest from reference TRBV2 and TRBJ1-6): EPEVTQTPSHQVTQMGQEVILRCVPISNHLYFYWYRQILGQKVEFLVSFYNNEISEKSEIFDDQFSVERPDGSNFTLKIRSTKLEDSAMYFCASSGTGTNSPLHFGNGTRLTVT.

In this sample, this clonotype turned up a few times. The J gene is TRBJ2-1, the V gene TRBV6-2 or TRBV6-3; 9 bases line up with TRBD1. V shed 0 bases and J 7 bases; nucleotides not matched to a gene: 13. The CDR3 runs to 18 residues. In germline, CDR1 is MNHEY, CDR2 SVGEGT. CDR3 amino acids: CASSYSKKARTGVNEQFF. Here the CDR3 DNA reads TGTGCCAGCAGTTACTCGAAAAAGGCTCGGACAGGGGTTAATGAGCAGTTCTTC.

This clonotype was seen ten or more times. The chain employs TRBV5-4 and TRBJ1-6; 7 bases are a match to TRBD1. Trimming cost V 4 bases and J 7 bases; bases outside gene matches: 8. Germline V CDR1 and CDR2: SGHNT, YYREEE (reference sequence). The length of the CDR3 is 15 residues. CDR3 sequence reads: CASSPRQGANSPLHF. The CDR3 bases are TGTGCCAGCAGCCCCCGACAGGGTGCCAATTCACCCCTCCACTTT. The full variable domain, with the rest looked up from reference TRBV5-4 and TRBJ1-6, is ETGVTQSPTHLIKTRGQQVTLRCSSQSGHNTVSWYQQALGQGPQFIFQYYREEENGRGNFPPRFSGLQFPNYSSELNVNALELDDSALYLCASSPRQGANSPLHFGNGTRLTVT.

This clonotype has a count of ten or more. The chain uses TRBV4-1 and TRBJ2-7; TRBD2 matches 12 bases. V shed 4 bases and J 2 bases; nucleotides not matched to a gene: 3. CDR1 MGHRA and CDR2 YSYEKL come from the germline V gene. The CDR3 is 15 amino acids. CDR3 protein: CASSLTSGRTYEQYF. The CDR3 DNA reads TGCGCCAGCAGCCTAACTAGCGGGAGGACCTACGAGCAGTACTTC.

This chain joins TRBV20-1 and TRBJ1-6; no firm D call. This CDR3 comprises 15 residues. Germline CDR1 and CDR2: DFQATT and SNEGSKA (reference sequence). With 4 bases removed from V and 0 bases from J, the gap between germline ends came to 10 bases. Here the CDR3 DNA reads TGCAGTGCTAAGACGCCGAGCTCCTATAATTCACCCCTCCACTTT. Protein sequence: CSAKTPSSYNSPLHF.

The chain carries TRBV11-2 and TRBJ2-7; 11 bases map to TRBD2. V shed 5 bases, J shed 3 bases, and the junction held 9 bases outside the gene matches. Germline assignment: CDR1 SGHAT and CDR2 FQNNGV. The CDR3 consists of 16 residues. The CDR3 sequence: CASSPPAGTSGYEQYF. The CDR3 nucleotides are TGTGCCAGCAGCCCCCCCGCCGGGACTAGCGGCTACGAGCAGTACTTC.

This clonotype occurred many times. J is TRBJ2-3 and V is TRBV11-3; 12 bases match TRBD2. The V segment lost 5 bases and the J segment 2 bases; nucleotides outside the gene matches: 8. Germline loops: CDR1 SGHNT, CDR2 YENEEA. CDR3 length equals 17 residues. Written as DNA, the CDR3 is TGTGCCAGCAGCGGACCCCTAGCGGGAGGGCCCACAGATACGCAGTATTTT. Translating it yields CASSGPLAGGPTDTQYF.

In this sample, this clonotype turned up many times. The chain is built from TRBV14 and TRBJ2-7; D uncertain. Germline-derived CDR1 and CDR2 are SGHDN and FVKESK. CDR3 length: 12 residues. The V end lost 1 base, the J end lost 4 bases, and 5 bases lay between the germline ends. CDR3 residues: CASSQVWYEQYF. The DNA of the CDR3 is TGTGCCAGCAGCCAAGTGTGGTACGAGCAGTACTTC.

The J gene is TRBJ2-5, the V gene TRBV9; 11 positions agree with TRBD2. This CDR3 has 16 residues. The germline gives CDR1 SGDLS, CDR2 YYNGEE. V shed 3 bases, J shed 3 bases, and the junction held 7 bases outside the gene matches. The CDR3 reads CASSGRLAGMKETQYF. The CDR3 DNA is TGTGCCAGCAGCGGGAGACTAGCGGGAATGAAAGAGACCCAGTACTTC.

This clonotype was found many times. The chain combines TRBV24-1 with TRBJ2-2; TRBD2 agrees at 8 bases. Per the germline V gene, CDR1 is KGHDR and CDR2 is SFDVKD. V gave up 0 bases and J gave up 7 bases; unmatched junction bases: 12. CDR3 size: 18 residues. The CDR3 DNA reads TGTGCCACCAGTGATTTGCAAGGTCTAGCGGGCGACGGCGGGGAGCTGTTTTTT. Translated: CATSDLQGLAGDGGELFF.

As for this clonotype: With a much larger clone just one base away, this may be a read error. The chain links TRBV24-1 to TRBJ2-1; 8 bases fit TRBD2. CDR1 and CDR2 (germline): KGHDR, SFDVKD. This CDR3 is built from 19 residues. CDR3 in DNA: TGTGCCACCAGTGATTCCAGAGGGGGTGGTAGCGGGATATACAATGGGCAGTTCTTC. It translates to CATSDSRGGGSGIYNGQFF.

This clonotype was detected many times. The genes are TRBV20-1 and TRBJ2-1; TRBD2 matches at 10 bases. From germline, CDR1 is DFQATT and CDR2 SNEGSKA (reference sequence). The CDR3 runs 14 residues. With 3 bases clipped from V and 6 bases from J, the junction kept 5 bases outside the gene matches. The CDR3: CSARVSGRTNEQFF. CDR3 in DNA: TGCAGTGCTAGGGTTAGCGGGAGGACCAATGAGCAGTTCTTC.

This clonotype occurred many times. The chain carries TRBV7-2 and TRBJ1-2, with D maybe TRBD1 (5 bases). This CDR3 has 14 residues. Trimming shortened V by 1 base and J by 3 bases, and 9 bases separated the two germline ends. Germline V gives CDR1 SGHTA, CDR2 FQGNSA. The CDR3 nucleotides read TGTGCCAGCAGCTTAGTCCAGGGAGACTATGGCTACACCTTC. This gives the protein CASSLVQGDYGYTF.

The chain joins TRBV7-9 to TRBJ2-4; 12 nucleotides line up with TRBD1. Germline V CDR1 and CDR2: SEHNR, FQNEAQ (reference sequence). J was trimmed by 6 bases and V by 1 base; bases with no gene match: 10. This CDR3 spans 18 amino acids. The CDR3 DNA sequence: TGTGCCAGCAGCTTAGAGGTGGGACAGGGGGCGTTTGGAAACATTCAGTACTTC. Its translation is CASSLEVGQGAFGNIQYF.

This sequence joins TRBV20-1 and TRBJ1-2, with 7 bases lining up with TRBD1. CDR1 and CDR2 (germline): DFQATT, SNEGSKA (reference sequence). The CDR3 has 15 amino acids. V trimming: 3 bases; J trimming: 3 bases; junction bases outside the gene matches: 10. The CDR3 loop is CSASILDRAHYGYTF. For the CDR3, the DNA is TGCAGTGCTAGCATACTTGACAGGGCGCACTATGGCTACACCTTC.

This clonotype occurred many times. The chain is built from TRBV2 and TRBJ2-1, with TRBD2 matching over 10 bases. CDR3 length: 16 residues. The J segment lost 10 bases and the V segment lost 2 bases, leaving 11 bases of the junction unmatched. The V gene's germline CDR1 is SNHLY and CDR2 FYNNEI. CDR3 amino acids: CASSETRLAGGAEQFF. The CDR3 DNA sequence: TGTGCCAGCAGTGAAACCCGACTAGCGGGCGGCGCGGAGCAGTTCTTC.

J is TRBJ2-2 and V is TRBV2; perhaps TRBD2 as D (6 bases). CDR1 is SNHLY, CDR2 FYNNEI, per germline. The CDR3 spans 15 residues. Trimming left V 4 bases short and J 6 bases short, with 15 bases between. The DNA for the CDR3 is TGTGCCAGCAGTGTCCGGGCCGGGGGACCCGGGGAGCTGTTTTTT. Residues: CASSVRAGGPGELFF.

This clonotype appeared once. The chain uses TRBV10-2 and TRBJ2-7; 9 nucleotides align to TRBD2. Germline CDR1 is WSHSY and CDR2 is SAAADI. This CDR3 comprises 14 residues. V shed 4 bases, J shed 2 bases, and the junction held 3 bases outside the gene matches. The CDR3, as DNA: TGCGCCAGCAGTGCGGCTAGCGGGACCTACGAGCAGTACTTC. This codes for CASSAASGTYEQYF.

The rearrangement links TRBV7-8 to TRBJ1-2; D remains unclear. This CDR3 comprises 13 residues. V dropped 1 base and J dropped 8 bases, with 11 bases sitting between them. Germline CDR1 SGHVS, CDR2 FQNEAQ. This CDR3 reads CASSLGRGRGYTF. DNA of the CDR3: TGTGCCAGCAGCTTAGGACGGGGTAGAGGCTACACCTTC.

This clonotype was found many times. V and J are TRBV29-1 and TRBJ1-4; D uncertain. Deletions cut 6 bases from V and 8 bases from J, with 10 bases between. The germline gives CDR1 SQVTM, CDR2 ANQGSEA. CDR3 length: 11 amino acids. CDR3 DNA sequence: TGCAGCGTCGAGGGTACCGAAAAACTGTTTTTT. Protein sequence: CSVEGTEKLFF.